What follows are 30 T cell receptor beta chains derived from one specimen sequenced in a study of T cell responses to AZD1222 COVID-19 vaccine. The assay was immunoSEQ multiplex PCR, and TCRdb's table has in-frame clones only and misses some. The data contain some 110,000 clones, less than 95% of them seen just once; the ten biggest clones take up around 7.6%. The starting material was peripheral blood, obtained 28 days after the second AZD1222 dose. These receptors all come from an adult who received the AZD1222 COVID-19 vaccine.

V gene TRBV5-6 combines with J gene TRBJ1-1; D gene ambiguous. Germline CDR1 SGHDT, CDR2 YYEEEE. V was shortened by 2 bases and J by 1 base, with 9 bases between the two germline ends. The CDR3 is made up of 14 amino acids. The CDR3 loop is CASSLTPRNTEAFF. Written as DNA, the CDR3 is TGTGCCAGCAGCTTAACCCCACGGAACACTGAAGCTTTCTTT.

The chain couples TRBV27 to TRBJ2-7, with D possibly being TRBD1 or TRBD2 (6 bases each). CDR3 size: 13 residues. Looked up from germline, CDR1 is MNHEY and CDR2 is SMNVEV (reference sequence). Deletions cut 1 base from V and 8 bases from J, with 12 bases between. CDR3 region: CASSLYSGAKQYF. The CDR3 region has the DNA TGTGCCAGCAGTTTATACTCGGGGGCGAAGCAGTACTTC.

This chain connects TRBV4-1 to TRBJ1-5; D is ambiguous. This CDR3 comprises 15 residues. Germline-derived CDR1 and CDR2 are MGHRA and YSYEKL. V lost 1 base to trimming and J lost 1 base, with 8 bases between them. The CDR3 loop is CASSQVEGSNQPQHF. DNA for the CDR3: TGCGCCAGCAGCCAAGTGGAAGGGAGCAATCAGCCCCAGCATTTT.

The CDR3 spells CASSNGPDQYF. The CDR3, as DNA: TGTGCCAGCAGCAATGGGCCGGACCAGTACTTC. The J gene is TRBJ2-7, the V gene TRBV5-6; no clear D. The CDR3 runs 11 residues. Germline V gene data show CDR1 as SGHDT and CDR2 as YYEEEE. V was clipped by 4 bases and J by 10 bases, with 12 bases between them.

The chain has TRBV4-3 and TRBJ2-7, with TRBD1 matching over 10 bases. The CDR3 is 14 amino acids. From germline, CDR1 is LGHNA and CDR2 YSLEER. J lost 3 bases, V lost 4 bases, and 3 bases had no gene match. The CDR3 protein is CASSLGQGGYEQYF. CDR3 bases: TGCGCCAGCAGCCTTGGACAGGGGGGCTACGAGCAGTACTTC.

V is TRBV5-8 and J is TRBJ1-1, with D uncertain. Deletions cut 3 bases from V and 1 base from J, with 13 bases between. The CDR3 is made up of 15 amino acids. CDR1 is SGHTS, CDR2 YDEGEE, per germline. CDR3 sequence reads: CASSSQTNPNTEAFF. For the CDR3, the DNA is TGTGCCAGCAGCTCCCAGACGAACCCGAACACTGAAGCTTTCTTT.

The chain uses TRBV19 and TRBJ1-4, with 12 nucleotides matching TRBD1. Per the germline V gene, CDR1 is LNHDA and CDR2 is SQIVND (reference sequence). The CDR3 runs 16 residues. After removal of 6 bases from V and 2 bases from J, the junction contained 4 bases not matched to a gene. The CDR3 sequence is CASSRGQGATNEKLFF. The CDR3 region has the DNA TGTGCCAGTAGCCGGGGACAGGGGGCGACTAATGAAAAACTGTTTTTT.

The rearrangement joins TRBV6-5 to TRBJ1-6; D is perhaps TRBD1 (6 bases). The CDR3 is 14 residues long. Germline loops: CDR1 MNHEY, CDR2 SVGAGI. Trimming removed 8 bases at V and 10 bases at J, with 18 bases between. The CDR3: CASGLTGINSPLHF. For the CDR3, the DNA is TGTGCCAGCGGCTTGACAGGCATTAACTCACCCCTCCACTTT.

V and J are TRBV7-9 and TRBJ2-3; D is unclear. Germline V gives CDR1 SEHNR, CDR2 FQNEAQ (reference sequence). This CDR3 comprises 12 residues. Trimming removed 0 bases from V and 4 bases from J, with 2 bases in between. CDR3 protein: CASSLAPDTQYF. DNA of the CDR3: TGTGCCAGCAGCTTAGCCCCAGATACGCAGTATTTT.

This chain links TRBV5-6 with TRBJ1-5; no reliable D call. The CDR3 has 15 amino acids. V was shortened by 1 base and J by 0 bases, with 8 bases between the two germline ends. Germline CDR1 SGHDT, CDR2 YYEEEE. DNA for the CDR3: TGTGCCAGCAGCTTGTTGGCCTATAGCAATCAGCCCCAGCATTTT. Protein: CASSLLAYSNQPQHF.

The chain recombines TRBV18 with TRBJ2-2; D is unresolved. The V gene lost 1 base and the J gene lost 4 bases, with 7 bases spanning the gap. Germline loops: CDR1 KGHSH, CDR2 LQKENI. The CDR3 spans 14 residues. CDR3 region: CASSPRRFTGELFF. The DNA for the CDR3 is TGTGCCAGCTCACCACGACGGTTCACCGGGGAGCTGTTTTTT.

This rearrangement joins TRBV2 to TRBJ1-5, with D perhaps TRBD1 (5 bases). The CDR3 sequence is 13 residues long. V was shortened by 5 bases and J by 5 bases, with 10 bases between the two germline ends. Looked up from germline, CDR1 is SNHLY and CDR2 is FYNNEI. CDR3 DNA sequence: TGTGCCAGCAGTCGGAGGGGAGATCAGCCCCAGCATTTT. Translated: CASSRRGDQPQHF.

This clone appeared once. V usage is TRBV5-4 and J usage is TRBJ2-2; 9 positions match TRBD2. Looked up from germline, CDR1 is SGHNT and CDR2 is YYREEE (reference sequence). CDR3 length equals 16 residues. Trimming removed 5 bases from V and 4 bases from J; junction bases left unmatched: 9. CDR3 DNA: TGTGCCAGCAGTCAAGGCACGGGACTAGCCACCGGGGAGCTGTTTTTT. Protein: CASSQGTGLATGELFF. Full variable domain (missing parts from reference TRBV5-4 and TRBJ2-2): ETGVTQSPTHLIKTRGQQVTLRCSSQSGHNTVSWYQQALGQGPQFIFQYYREEENGRGNFPPRFSGLQFPNYSSELNVNALELDDSALYLCASSQGTGLATGELFFGEGSRLTVL.

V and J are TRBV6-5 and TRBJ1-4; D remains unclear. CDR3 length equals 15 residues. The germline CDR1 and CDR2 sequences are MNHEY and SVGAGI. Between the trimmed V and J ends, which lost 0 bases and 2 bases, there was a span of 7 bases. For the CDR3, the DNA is TGTGCCAGCAGTTACTCCACCGCTACTAATGAAAAACTGTTTTTT. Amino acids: CASSYSTATNEKLFF.

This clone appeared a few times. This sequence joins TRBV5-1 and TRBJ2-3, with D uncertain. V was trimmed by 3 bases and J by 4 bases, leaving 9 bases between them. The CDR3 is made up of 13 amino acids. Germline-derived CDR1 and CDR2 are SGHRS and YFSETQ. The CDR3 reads CASSYTISDTQYF. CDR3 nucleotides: TGCGCCAGCAGCTACACCATATCAGATACGCAGTATTTT.

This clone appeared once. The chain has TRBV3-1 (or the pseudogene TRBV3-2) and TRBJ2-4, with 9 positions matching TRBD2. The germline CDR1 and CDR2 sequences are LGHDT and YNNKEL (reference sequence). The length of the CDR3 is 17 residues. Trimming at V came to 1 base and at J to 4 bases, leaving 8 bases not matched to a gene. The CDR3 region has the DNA TGTGCCAGCAGCCAAGCCGGGGTAGCGGGGGTGAAAAACATTCAGTACTTC. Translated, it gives CASSQAGVAGVKNIQYF.

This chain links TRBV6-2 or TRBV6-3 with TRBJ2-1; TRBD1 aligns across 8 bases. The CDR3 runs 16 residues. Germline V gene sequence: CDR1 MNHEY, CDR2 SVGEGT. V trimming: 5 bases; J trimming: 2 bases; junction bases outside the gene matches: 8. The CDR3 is CASSKRTGFPYNEQFF. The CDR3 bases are TGTGCCAGCAGTAAAAGGACAGGGTTCCCCTACAATGAGCAGTTCTTC.

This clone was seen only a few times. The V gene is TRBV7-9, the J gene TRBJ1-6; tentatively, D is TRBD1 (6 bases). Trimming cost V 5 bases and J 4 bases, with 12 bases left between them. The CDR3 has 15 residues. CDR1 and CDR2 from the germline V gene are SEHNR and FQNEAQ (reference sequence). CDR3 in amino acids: CASSQGGGYNSPLHF. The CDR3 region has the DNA TGTGCCAGCAGCCAAGGGGGGGGTTATAATTCACCCCTCCACTTT.

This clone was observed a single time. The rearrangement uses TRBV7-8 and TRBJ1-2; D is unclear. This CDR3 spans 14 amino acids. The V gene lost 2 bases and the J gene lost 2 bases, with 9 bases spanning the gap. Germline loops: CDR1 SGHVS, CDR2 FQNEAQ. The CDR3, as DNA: TGTGCCAGCAGCTTATACGACCGCAACTATGGCTACACCTTC. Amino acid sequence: CASSLYDRNYGYTF.

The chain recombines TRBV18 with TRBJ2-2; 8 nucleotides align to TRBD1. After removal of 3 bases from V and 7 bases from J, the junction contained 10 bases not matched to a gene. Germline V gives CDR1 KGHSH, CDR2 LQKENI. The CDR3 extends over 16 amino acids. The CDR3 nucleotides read TGTGCCAGCTCACCGCTCAGGGGGCTTTCGTTCGGGGAGCTGTTTTTT. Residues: CASSPLRGLSFGELFF.

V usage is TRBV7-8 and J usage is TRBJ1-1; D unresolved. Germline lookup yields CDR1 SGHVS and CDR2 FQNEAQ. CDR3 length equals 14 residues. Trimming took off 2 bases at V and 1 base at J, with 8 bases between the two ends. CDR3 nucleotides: TGTGCCAGCAGCTTAAGGGCAGAGAACACTGAAGCTTTCTTT. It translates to CASSLRAENTEAFF.

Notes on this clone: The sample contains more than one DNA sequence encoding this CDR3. CDR3 loop: CASSLVSGSNEQFF. The CDR3 nucleotides read TGTGCCAGCAGCTTAGTATCTGGGAGCAATGAGCAGTTCTTC. The chain is built from TRBV7-9 and TRBJ2-1; possible D gene TRBD2, 5 bases. This CDR3 has 14 residues. V dropped 1 base and J dropped 6 bases, with 10 bases sitting between them. Germline V gene lookup returns CDR1 SEHNR and CDR2 FQNEAQ (reference sequence).

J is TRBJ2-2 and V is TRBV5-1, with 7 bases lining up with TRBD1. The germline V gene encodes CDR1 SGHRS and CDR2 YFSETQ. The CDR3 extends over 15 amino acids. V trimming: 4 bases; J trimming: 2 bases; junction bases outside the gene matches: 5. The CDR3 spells CASSLRDSNTGELFF. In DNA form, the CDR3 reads TGCGCCAGCAGCCTACGGGACAGTAACACCGGGGAGCTGTTTTTT.

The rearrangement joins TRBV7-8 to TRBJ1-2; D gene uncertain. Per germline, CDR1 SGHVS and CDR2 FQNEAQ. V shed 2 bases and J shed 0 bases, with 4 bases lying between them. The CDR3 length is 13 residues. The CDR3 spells CASSLTANYGYTF. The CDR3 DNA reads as TGTGCCAGCAGCTTAACGGCTAACTATGGCTACACCTTC.

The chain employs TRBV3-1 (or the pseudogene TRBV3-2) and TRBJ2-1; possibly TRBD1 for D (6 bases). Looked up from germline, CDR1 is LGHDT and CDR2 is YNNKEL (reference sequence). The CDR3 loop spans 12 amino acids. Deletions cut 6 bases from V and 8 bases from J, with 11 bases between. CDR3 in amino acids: CASRKQGDEQFF. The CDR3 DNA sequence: TGTGCCAGCAGAAAACAGGGCGATGAGCAGTTCTTC.

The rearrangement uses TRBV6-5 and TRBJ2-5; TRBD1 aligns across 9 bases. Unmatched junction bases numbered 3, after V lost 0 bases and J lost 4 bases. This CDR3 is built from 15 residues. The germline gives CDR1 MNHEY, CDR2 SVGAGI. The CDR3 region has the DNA TGTGCCAGCAGTTACTCCGGGACAGGGATAGAGACCCAGTACTTC. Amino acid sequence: CASSYSGTGIETQYF.

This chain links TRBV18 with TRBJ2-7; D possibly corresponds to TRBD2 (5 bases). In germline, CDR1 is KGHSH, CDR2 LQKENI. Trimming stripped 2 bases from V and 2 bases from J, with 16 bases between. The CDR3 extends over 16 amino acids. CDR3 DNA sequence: TGTGCCAGCTCACCATCGGGGTCTACGAGGGCCTACGAGCAGTACTTC. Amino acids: CASSPSGSTRAYEQYF.

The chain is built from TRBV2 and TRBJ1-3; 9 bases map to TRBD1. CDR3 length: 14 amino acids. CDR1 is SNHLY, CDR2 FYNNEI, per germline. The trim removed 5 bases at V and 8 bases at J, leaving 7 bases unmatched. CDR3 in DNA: TGTGCCAGCAGTACCCGGGACAGGGTGGACACCATATATTTT. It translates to CASSTRDRVDTIYF.

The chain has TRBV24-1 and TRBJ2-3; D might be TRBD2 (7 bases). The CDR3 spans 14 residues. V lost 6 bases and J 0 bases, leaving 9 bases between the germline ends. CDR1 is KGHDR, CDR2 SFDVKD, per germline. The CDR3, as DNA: TGTGCCACCAGTCGGGGGGCTAGCACAGATACGCAGTATTTT. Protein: CATSRGASTDTQYF.

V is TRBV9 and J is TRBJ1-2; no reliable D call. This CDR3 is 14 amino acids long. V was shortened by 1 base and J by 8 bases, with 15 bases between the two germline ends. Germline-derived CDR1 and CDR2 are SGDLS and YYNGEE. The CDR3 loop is CASSVLQDAMGYTF. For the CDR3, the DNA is TGTGCCAGCAGCGTACTCCAGGATGCGATGGGCTACACCTTC.